The text below deals with one TCR beta chain. Its specificity is not known. The record originates from a study of PD-1 blockade in classical Hodgkin lymphoma. Noted time point: cycle 4 day 1 (C4D1), after around six weeks of nivolumab. Every single patient, without exception, relapsed after autologous stem cell transplantation, and brentuximab vedotin exposure varied. Notes on the study in general: Individuals who commenced nivolumab within less than 1 year of ASCT were excluded. Lower baseline TCR diversity was reported for newly diagnosed patients than for healthy donors.

The germline V gene encodes CDR1 KGHSH and CDR2 LQKENI. This CDR3 is 16 amino acids long. The V segment lost 3 bases and the J segment 7 bases; nucleotides outside the gene matches: 9. Sequencing was performed with immunoSEQ multiplex PCR; in TCRdb, only in-frame clones are kept and a portion is missing. The table includes about 21,000 clones, more than 65% detected once. The sequence derives from a human donor with classical Hodgkin lymphoma. This specimen was peripheral blood mononuclear cells (PBMCs), taken before the fourth cycle of nivolumab. The chain has TRBV18 and TRBJ2-1; the match to TRBD2 covers 10 bases. The CDR3 DNA reads TGTGCCAGCTCACCGAGGGAACTAGCGGGACTAAATGAGCAGTTCTTC. It translates to CASSPRELAGLNEQFF.